The T cell receptor (beta chain) under discussion was sequenced for a study of blood T cell repertoires in COVID-19. Whole-study context: Specimens from acute and convalescent COVID-19 originated in the United States, Italy and Spain. PBMCs, B-cell-depleted T cells, or T cells provided the cDNA or gDNA that made up the material.

Germline values: CDR1 ENHRY, CDR2 SYGVKD. Trimming at V came to 8 bases and at J to 6 bases, leaving 9 bases not matched to a gene. CDR3 length: 15 amino acids. In the authors' methods: Amplified reference gene primers provided the basis for estimating nucleated cell counts. The protocol was immunoSEQ multiplex PCR, while the TCRdb copy is restricted to in-frame clones and leaves out a portion. That table supplies the V and J calls and clone size; D and trimming were determined from the DNA. The data show about 30,000 clones, over 70% seen once. The sequenced sample was peripheral blood. The sequence came from a man between 65 and 85 years old with COVID-19, enrolled during active disease. The rearrangement links TRBV10-3 to TRBJ2-2, with TRBD1 matching 10 bases. CDR3: CAIRGDRGGAGELFF. DNA for the CDR3: TGTGCCATCCGGGGGGACAGGGGCGGGGCCGGGGAGCTGTTTTTT.